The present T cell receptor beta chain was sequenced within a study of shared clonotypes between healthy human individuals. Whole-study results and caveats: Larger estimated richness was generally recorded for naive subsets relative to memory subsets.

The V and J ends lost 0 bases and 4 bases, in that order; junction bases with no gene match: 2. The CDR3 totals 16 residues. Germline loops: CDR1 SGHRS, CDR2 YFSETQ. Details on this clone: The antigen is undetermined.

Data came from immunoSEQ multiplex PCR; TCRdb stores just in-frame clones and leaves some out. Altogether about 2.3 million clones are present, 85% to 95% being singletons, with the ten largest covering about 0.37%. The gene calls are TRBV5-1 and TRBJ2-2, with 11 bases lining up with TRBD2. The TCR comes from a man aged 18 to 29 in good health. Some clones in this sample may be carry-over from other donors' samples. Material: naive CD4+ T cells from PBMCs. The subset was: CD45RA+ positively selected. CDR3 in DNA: TGCGCCAGCAGCTTGGGTAGCGGGAGGGCCACCGGGGAGCTGTTTTTT. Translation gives CASSLGSGRATGELFF.